The clone carrying this T cell receptor beta chain was seen more than once but under ten times. Its antigen is undetermined. These data are taken from a study of beta chain features in type 1 diabetes. Study-wide context: Age and gender were similar between patients and healthy donors, as were cell yields.

TCRB transcripts that were expressed got sequenced, as all of the isolated RNA had been reverse transcribed. This table comes from immunoSEQ multiplex PCR, and its TCRdb copy is limited to in-frame clones, with some not included. This table has approximately 150,000 clones, around 9.3% appearing once. Overall study findings and caveats: HLA influence on TCRB rearrangement stayed unresolved here.

Blood was drawn once from each donor into heparinised tubes. The draws averaged roughly 120 mL. The CDR3 contains 15 residues. The V segment lost 6 bases and the J segment 1 base; nucleotides outside the gene matches: 6. Germline V gene data show CDR1 as MDHEN and CDR2 as SYDVKM. Specimen: naive CD4+ T cells from blood. The sequence was collected from a man aged 18 to 30 in good health. The chain combines TRBV28 with TRBJ2-3, with TRBD2 matching 8 bases. The CDR3 nucleotides are TGTGCCAGCAGCCGGGGGGGGAGCGGCACAGATACGCAGTATTTT. Residues: CASSRGGSGTDTQYF.